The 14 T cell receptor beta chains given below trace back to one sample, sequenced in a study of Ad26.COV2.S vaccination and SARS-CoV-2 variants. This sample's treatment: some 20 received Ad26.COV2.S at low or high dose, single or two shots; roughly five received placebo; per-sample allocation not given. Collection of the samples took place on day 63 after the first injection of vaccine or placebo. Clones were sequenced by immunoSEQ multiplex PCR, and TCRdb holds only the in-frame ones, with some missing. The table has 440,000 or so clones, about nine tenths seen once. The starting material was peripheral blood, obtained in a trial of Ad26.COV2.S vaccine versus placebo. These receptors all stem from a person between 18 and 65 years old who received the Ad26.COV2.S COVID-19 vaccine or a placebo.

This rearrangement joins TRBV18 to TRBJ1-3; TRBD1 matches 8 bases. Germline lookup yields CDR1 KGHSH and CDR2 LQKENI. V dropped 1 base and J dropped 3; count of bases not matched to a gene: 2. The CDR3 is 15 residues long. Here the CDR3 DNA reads TGTGCCAGCTCACCACTGGGACAGGTTGGAAACACCATATATTTT. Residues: CASSPLGQVGNTIYF.

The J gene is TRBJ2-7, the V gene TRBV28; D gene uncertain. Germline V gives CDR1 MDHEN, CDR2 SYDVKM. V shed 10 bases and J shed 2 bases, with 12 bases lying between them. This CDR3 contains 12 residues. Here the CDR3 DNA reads TGTGCCACCATAAAGACACCCTACGAGCAGTACTTC. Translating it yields CATIKTPYEQYF.

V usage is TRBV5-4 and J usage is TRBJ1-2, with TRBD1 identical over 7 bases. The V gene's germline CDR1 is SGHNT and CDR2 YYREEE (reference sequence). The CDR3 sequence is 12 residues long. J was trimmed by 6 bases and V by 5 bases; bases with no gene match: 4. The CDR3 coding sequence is TGTGCCAGCAGTCGAGGACAGGATGGCTACACCTTC. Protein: CASSRGQDGYTF.

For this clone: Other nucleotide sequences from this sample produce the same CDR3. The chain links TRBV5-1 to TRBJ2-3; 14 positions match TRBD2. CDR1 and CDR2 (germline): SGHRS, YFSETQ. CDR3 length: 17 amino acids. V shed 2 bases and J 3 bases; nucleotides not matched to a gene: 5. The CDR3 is CASSLGTSGRSTDTQYF. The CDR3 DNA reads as TGCGCCAGCAGCTTAGGGACTAGCGGGAGATCAACAGATACGCAGTATTTT.

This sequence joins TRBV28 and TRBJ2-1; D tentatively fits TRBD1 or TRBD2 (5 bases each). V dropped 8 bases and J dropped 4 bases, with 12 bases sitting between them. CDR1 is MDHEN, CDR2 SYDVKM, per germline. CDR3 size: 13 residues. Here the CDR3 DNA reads TGTGCCAGCGAAACCGAGGGGTACAATGAGCAGTTCTTC. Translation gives CASETEGYNEQFF.

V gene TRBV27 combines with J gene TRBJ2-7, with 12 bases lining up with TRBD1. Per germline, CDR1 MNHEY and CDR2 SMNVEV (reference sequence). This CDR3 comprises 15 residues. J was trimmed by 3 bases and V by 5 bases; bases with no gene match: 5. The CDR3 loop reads CASSDRDRGLYEQYF. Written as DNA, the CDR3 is TGTGCCAGCAGTGACCGGGACAGGGGGCTCTACGAGCAGTACTTC.

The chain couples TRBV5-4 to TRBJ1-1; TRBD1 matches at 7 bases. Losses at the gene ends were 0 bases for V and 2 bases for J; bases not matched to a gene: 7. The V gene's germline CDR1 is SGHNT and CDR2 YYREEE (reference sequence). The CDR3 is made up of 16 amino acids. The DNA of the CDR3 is TGTGCCAGCAGCTTGGGGGGGGGACAGATCAACACTGAAGCTTTCTTT. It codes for CASSLGGGQINTEAFF.

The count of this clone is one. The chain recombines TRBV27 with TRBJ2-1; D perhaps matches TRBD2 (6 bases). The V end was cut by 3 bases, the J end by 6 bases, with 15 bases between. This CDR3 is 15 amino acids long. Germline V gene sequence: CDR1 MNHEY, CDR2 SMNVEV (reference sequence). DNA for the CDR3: TGTGCCAGCAGTTTTGTAGCCGGGAGAGGCAATGAGCAGTTCTTC. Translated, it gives CASSFVAGRGNEQFF.

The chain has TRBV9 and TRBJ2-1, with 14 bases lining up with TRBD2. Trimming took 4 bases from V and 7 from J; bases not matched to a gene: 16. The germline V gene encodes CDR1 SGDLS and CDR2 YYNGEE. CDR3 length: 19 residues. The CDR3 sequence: CASSIRGLAGAKFLNEQFF. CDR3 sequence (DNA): TGTGCCAGCAGCATTAGGGGACTAGCGGGAGCAAAGTTTTTAAATGAGCAGTTCTTC. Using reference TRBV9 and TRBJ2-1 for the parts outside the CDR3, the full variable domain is DSGVTQTPKHLITATGQRVTLRCSPRSGDLSVYWYQQSLDQGLQFLIQYYNGEERAKGNILERFSAQQFPDLHSELNLSSLELGDSALYFCASSIRGLAGAKFLNEQFFGPGTRLTVL.

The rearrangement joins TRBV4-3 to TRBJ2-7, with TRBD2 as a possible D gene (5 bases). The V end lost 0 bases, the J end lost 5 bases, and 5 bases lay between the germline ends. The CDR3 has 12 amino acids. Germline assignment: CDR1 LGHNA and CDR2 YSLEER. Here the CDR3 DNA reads TGCGCCAGCAGCCAAGACGGGGACGAGCAGTACTTC. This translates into CASSQDGDEQYF.

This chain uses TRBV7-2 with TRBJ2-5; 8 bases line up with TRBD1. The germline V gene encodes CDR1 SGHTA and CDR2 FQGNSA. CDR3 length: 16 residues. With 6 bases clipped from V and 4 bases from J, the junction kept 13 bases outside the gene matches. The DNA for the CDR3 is TGTGCCAGCAGTCCCATAGGCAGGGGGCGGAGAGAGACCCAGTACTTC. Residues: CASSPIGRGRRETQYF.

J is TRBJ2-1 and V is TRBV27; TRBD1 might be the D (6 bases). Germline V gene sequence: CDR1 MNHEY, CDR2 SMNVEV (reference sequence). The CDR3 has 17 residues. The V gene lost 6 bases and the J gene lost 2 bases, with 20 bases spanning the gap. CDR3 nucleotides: TGTGCCAGCAGGACCGAACAGGGTGCGGCGCCCTACAATGAGCAGTTCTTC. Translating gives CASRTEQGAAPYNEQFF.

CDR3 residues: CASSVGGTSGRIYNEQFF. The CDR3 DNA is TGTGCCAGCAGCGTAGGGGGGACTAGCGGGAGGATCTACAATGAGCAGTTCTTC. This sequence joins TRBV9 and TRBJ2-1, with 15 bases fitting TRBD2. V was pared by 0 bases and J by 3 bases, with 4 bases of the junction left unmatched. Germline loops: CDR1 SGDLS, CDR2 YYNGEE. The CDR3 runs to 18 residues.

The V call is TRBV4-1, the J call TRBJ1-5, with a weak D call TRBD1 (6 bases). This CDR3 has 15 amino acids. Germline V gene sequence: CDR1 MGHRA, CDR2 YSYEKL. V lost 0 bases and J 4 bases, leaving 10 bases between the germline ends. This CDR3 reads CASSQEDSLNQPQHF. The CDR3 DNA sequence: TGCGCCAGCAGCCAAGAGGACAGCCTTAATCAGCCCCAGCATTTT.